One T cell receptor beta chain is described in this entry. This sample stems from a study of cytomegalovirus exposure and HLA in healthy donors. Measured with immunoSEQ multiplex PCR; TCRdb has only the in-frame clones, and not every one. The sample lists approximately 210,000 clones; around 88% were seen once. This CDR3 is 15 amino acids long. V lost 4 bases, J lost 1 base, and 3 bases stayed unmatched. The germline gives CDR1 SGHDT, CDR2 YYEEEE. Sequenced material: PBMCs. The rearrangement joins TRBV5-6 to TRBJ2-1; 9 bases map to TRBD1. The source is a woman aged 18-29 years in good health and CMV-seronegative. CDR3 DNA sequence: TGTGCCAGCAGCCCGGGACAGGGATCCTACAATGAGCAGTTCTTC. Its protein product is CASSPGQGSYNEQFF.